What follows describes a single T cell receptor (beta chain). The sample comes from a study of control samples from healthy donors and cancer patients. This table comes from immunoSEQ multiplex PCR, and its TCRdb copy is limited to in-frame clones, with some not included. Of about 160,000 clones in the sample, roughly 90% were seen once. The CDR3 has 15 residues. The germline V and J ends were trimmed by 2 bases and 3 bases, with 8 bases remaining between them. Germline lookup yields CDR1 MNHEY and CDR2 SVGAGI. V and J are TRBV6-5 and TRBJ1-6; TRBD1 is a possible D gene (5 bases). The sample comprised blood. This TCR derives from a man aged 25 to 40 in good health. The CDR3 reads CASSYEQDYNSPLHF. For the CDR3, the DNA is TGTGCCAGCAGTTACGAACAGGACTATAATTCACCCCTCCACTTT.